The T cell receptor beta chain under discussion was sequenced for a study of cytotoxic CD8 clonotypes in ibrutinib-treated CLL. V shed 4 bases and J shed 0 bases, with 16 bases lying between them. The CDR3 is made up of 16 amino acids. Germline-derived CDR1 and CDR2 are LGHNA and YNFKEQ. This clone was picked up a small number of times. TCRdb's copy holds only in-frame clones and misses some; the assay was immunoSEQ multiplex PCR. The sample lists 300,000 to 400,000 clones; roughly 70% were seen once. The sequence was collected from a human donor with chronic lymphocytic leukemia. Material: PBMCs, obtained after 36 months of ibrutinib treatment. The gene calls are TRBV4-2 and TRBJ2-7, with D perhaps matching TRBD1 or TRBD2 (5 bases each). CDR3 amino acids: CASSPEYRRSSYEQYF. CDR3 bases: TGTGCCAGCAGCCCGGAGTACAGGAGGAGCTCCTACGAGCAGTACTTC.